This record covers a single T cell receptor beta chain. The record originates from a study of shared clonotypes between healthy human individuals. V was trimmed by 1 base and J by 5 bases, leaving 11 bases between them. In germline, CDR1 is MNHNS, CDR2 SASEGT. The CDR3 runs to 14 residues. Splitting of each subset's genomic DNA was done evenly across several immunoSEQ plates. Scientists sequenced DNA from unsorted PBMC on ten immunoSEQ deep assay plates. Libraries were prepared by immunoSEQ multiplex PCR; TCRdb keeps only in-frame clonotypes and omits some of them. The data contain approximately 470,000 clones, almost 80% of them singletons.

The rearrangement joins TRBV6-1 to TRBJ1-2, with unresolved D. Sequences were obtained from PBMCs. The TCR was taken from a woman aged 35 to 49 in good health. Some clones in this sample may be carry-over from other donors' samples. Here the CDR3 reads CASSEGLSRYGYTF. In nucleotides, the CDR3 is TGTGCCAGCAGTGAAGGACTTTCCCGGTATGGCTACACCTTC.